The rows below give T cell receptor beta chains drawn from one sample of a study of T cell repertoires in cytomegalovirus infection. TCRdb called the reads again in MiXCR, with one record for every CDR3 protein. The table shows around 340,000 distinct CDR3 sequences, with 25% to 35% occurring only once. Their antigens remain unidentified. The specimen comprised cultured PBMCs, sampled from culture after CMV antigen stimulation. The receptors derive from a human donor in good health (CMV status not recorded). Some clones in this sample may be carry-over from other donors' samples. Each CDR3 is given with its conserved first and last residue. A D gene is named only where the DNA matches it firmly. The size of a clone is reported for some rows only, either as once, few or many, or as a class for expanded clones.

D: -
V: TRBV28
size: many
J: TRBJ2-7
DNA: TGTGCCACCTACCGGGACCACTCCTACGAGCAGTACTTC
CDR3: CATYRDHSYEQYF

D: TRBD2
V: TRBV6-1
size: few
J: TRBJ2-3
DNA: TGTGCCAGCGGAAGAAGCAGTGAGACTAGCGGGCTTCATACGCAGTATTTT
CDR3: CASGRSSETSGLHTQYF

D: -
V: TRBV7-7
size: -
J: TRBJ1-4
DNA: TGTGCCAGCAGCTTAGGGGAGGGTAGTGAACTGTTTTTT
CDR3: CASSLGEGSELFF

D: -
V: TRBV12-5
size: -
J: TRBJ1-2
DNA: TGTGCTAGTGGTTCTGGTAACCCGATGGGGGGCTACACCTTC
CDR3: CASGSGNPMGGYTF

D: TRBD1
V: TRBV5-5
size: many
J: TRBJ1-1
DNA: TGTGCCAGCAGCCCACAGGGGGTTAACGCTGAAGCTTTCTTT
CDR3: CASSPQGVNAEAFF

D: -
V: TRBV29-1
size: -
J: TRBJ1-1
DNA: TGCAGCGCAACCCTGGGGGGTTCCGGGACTGAAGCTTTCTTT
CDR3: CSATLGGSGTEAFF

D: -
V: TRBV6-2/TRBV6-3
size: -
J: TRBJ2-1
DNA: TGTGCCAGCAACAAGGGCCCCCCACACAGGTTCTACAATGAGGAGTTCTTC
CDR3: CASNKGPPHRFYNEEFF

D: -
V: TRBV27
size: -
J: TRBJ1-2
DNA: TGTGCCAGCAAAGGGTGGGGTAGGACCTTTGGCTACACCTTC
CDR3: CASKGWGRTFGYTF

D: -
V: TRBV10-3
size: -
J: TRBJ1-1
DNA: TGTGCCATCAAGGTGGAAGCTGAAGCTTTCTTT
CDR3: CAIKVEAEAFF

D: TRBD2
V: TRBV7-4
size: -
J: TRBJ2-5
DNA: TGTGCCAGCAGCTCGAGCGGGGGGCGTCAAGAGACCCAGTACTTC
CDR3: CASSSSGGRQETQYF

D: -
V: TRBV7-8
size: few
J: TRBJ1-2
DNA: TGTGCCAGCAGCTCTCTTTCCCTTCAGGGAAACTTC
CDR3: CASSSLSLQGNF

D: -
V: TRBV2
size: few
J: TRBJ1-1
DNA: TGTGCCAGCAGTGAACGGGATCGCGGCACTGAAGCTTTCTTT
CDR3: CASSERDRGTEAFF

D: -
V: TRBV6-6
size: -
J: TRBJ2-5
DNA: TGTGCCAGCAGTTATAGGGGGGGGGGGAAAGAGACCCAGTACTTC
CDR3: CASSYRGGGKETQYF

D: TRBD2
V: TRBV2
size: few
J: TRBJ2-1
DNA: TGTGCCATCGGGAGAGCGGGGGGCCTCTACAATGAGCAGTTCTTC
CDR3: CAIGRAGGLYNEQFF

D: -
V: TRBV19
size: few
J: TRBJ2-7
DNA: TGTGCCAGTAGTATGGGACATCGCTACGAGCAGTACTTC
CDR3: CASSMGHRYEQYF

D: TRBD2
V: TRBV20-1
size: -
J: TRBJ2-4
DNA: TGCAGTGCTAGATCTGCGACTAGCGGGGGGTTTCAGTACTTC
CDR3: CSARSATSGGFQYF

D: TRBD1
V: TRBV20-1
size: many
J: TRBJ1-2
DNA: TGCAGTGCTAGAAGGGACAGTGAGTATGGCTACACCTTC
CDR3: CSARRDSEYGYTF

D: TRBD1
V: TRBV7-3
size: -
J: TRBJ1-3
DNA: TGTGCCAGCAGCTTAAACAGGGGTTCTGGAAACACCATATATTTT
CDR3: CASSLNRGSGNTIYF

D: -
V: TRBV7-3
size: few
J: TRBJ2-3
DNA: TGTGCCAGCAGCTTAGGCCATAGCACAGATACGCAGTATTTT
CDR3: CASSLGHSTDTQYF

D: -
V: TRBV7-9
size: medium-sized
J: TRBJ2-7
DNA: TGTGCCAGCGGGGACTTGCCCTACGAGCAGTACTTC
CDR3: CASGDLPYEQYF

D: -
V: TRBV14
size: few
J: TRBJ1-1
DNA: TGTGCCAGCAGCCAAGAATCCAGACATACTGAAGCTTTCTTT
CDR3: CASSQESRHTEAFF

D: -
V: TRBV11-1
size: -
J: TRBJ2-2
DNA: TGTGCCAGCAGCTTACGAGGCTTACTCACCGGGGAGCTGTTTTTT
CDR3: CASSLRGLLTGELFF

D: -
V: TRBV7-9
size: -
J: TRBJ1-6
DNA: TGTGCCAGCAGCTTATTCCGGAATAATTCACCCCTCCACTTT
CDR3: CASSLFRNNSPLHF

D: -
V: TRBV19
size: -
J: TRBJ1-5
DNA: TGTGCCAGTAGTATCTTCGTAAATCAGCCCCAGCATTTT
CDR3: CASSIFVNQPQHF

D: -
V: TRBV7-2
size: few
J: TRBJ2-1
DNA: TGTGCCAGCAGCTTAGATGGGACCGCCCAGCTCTTC
CDR3: CASSLDGTAQLF

D: -
V: TRBV5-1
size: few
J: TRBJ1-2
DNA: TGCGCCAGCAGCTTGGGACAGGTCGGGGATGGCTACACCTTC
CDR3: CASSLGQVGDGYTF

D: -
V: TRBV7-6
size: few
J: TRBJ1-4
DNA: TGTGCCAGCACCGATAACGAGGAAGGTGAAAAACTGTTTTTT
CDR3: CASTDNEEGEKLFF

D: TRBD1
V: TRBV7-2
size: many
J: TRBJ2-7
DNA: TGTGCCAGCAGCCCCGTCGGGACAGGGTCCCGCAAAACCTACGAGCAGTACTTC
CDR3: CASSPVGTGSRKTYEQYF

D: -
V: TRBV27
size: once
J: TRBJ2-3
DNA: TGTGCCAGCAGTTACATACGCTTAACAGGTCCTGATACGCAGTATTTT
CDR3: CASSYIRLTGPDTQYF

D: -
V: TRBV10-3
size: few
J: TRBJ1-1
DNA: TGTGCCATCAGTGAGTCGTCAAACATGAACACTGAAGCTTTCTTT
CDR3: CAISESSNMNTEAFF

D: -
V: TRBV7-2
size: many
J: TRBJ1-3
DNA: TGTGCCAGCAGCCCCAGGGCGGGGGCGGACACCATATATTTT
CDR3: CASSPRAGADTIYF

D: -
V: TRBV7-2
size: few
J: TRBJ1-5
DNA: TGTGCCAGCAGCCGGAGGGTCGGGGAAGATCAGCCCCAGCATTTT
CDR3: CASSRRVGEDQPQHF

D: -
V: TRBV20-1
size: -
J: TRBJ2-1
DNA: TGCAGTGCTAGACCACCTAGCCGGAATGAGCAGTTCTTC
CDR3: CSARPPSRNEQFF

D: TRBD2
V: TRBV7-2
size: -
J: TRBJ2-7
DNA: TGTGCCAGCAGCTTAAGGTCGACTAGCTTCTACGAGCAGTACTTC
CDR3: CASSLRSTSFYEQYF

D: TRBD2
V: TRBV7-9
size: few
J: TRBJ2-1
DNA: TGTGCCAGCAGCTTAGTGTGGGAGGGCCCCGGGAATGAGCAGTTCTTC
CDR3: CASSLVWEGPGNEQFF

D: -
V: TRBV28
size: few
J: TRBJ2-6
DNA: TGTGCCAGCAGAAGGGACACCAGAGAGGCTGGGGCCAACGTCCTGACTTTC
CDR3: CASRRDTREAGANVLTF

D: -
V: TRBV12-3/TRBV12-4
size: -
J: TRBJ2-1
DNA: TGTGCCACCCGCTTGCGCGATGAGCAGTTCTTC
CDR3: CATRLRDEQFF

D: -
V: TRBV5-4
size: -
J: TRBJ1-6
DNA: TGTGGCGGCCGGGACACCAATAATTCACCCCTCCACTTT
CDR3: CGGRDTNNSPLHF

D: TRBD1
V: TRBV5-8
size: once
J: TRBJ1-2
DNA: TGTGCCAGCAGCCCGACAGGGGGCCCTCGGATGGGCTATGGCTACACCTTC
CDR3: CASSPTGGPRMGYGYTF

D: -
V: TRBV28
size: few
J: TRBJ1-2
DNA: TGTGCCAGCAGTTCTCAAGTAGATTGGCGCCACTATGGCTACACCTTC
CDR3: CASSSQVDWRHYGYTF

D: -
V: TRBV6-1
size: -
J: TRBJ2-7
DNA: TGTGCCAGCAGTGTAAGCGGGACAGAAGCCTACGAGCAGTACTTC
CDR3: CASSVSGTEAYEQYF

D: -
V: TRBV7-8
size: many
J: TRBJ1-1
DNA: TGTGCCAGCAGCCTTATTGTTGGGACACCGAACACTGAAGCTTTCTTT
CDR3: CASSLIVGTPNTEAFF

D: TRBD1
V: TRBV7-2
size: many
J: TRBJ1-1
DNA: TGTGCCAGCGGACAGGGGATGAACACTGAAGCTTTCTTT
CDR3: CASGQGMNTEAFF